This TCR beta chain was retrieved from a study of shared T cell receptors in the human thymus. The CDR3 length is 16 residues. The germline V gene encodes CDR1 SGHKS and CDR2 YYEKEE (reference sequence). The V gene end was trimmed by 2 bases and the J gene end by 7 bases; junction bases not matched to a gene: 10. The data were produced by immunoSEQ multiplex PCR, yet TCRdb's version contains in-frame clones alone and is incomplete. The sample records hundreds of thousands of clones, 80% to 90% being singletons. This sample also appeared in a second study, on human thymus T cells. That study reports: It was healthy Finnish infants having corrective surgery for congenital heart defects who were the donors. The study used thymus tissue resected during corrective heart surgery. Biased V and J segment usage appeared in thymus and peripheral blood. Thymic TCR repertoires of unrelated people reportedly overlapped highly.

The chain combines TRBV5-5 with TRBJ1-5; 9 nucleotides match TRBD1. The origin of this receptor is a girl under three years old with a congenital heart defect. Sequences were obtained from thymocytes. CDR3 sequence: CASSFVPGQGYQPQHF. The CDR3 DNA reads TGTGCCAGCAGCTTCGTTCCGGGACAGGGATACCAGCCCCAGCATTTT.